The 9 T cell receptor beta chains below come from one sample, sequenced in a study of T cell clones after liver transplantation. The assay was immunoSEQ multiplex PCR, and TCRdb's table has in-frame clones only and misses some. The sample shows 6,500 or so clones, around 79% of them seen only once. The specimen was CD8+ T cells from blood, collected 24 months after liver transplant. The receptors come from a human patient who received a liver transplant. A subset of T cells may come from the graft donor.

Within the sample, this clone is large. The chain recombines TRBV19 with TRBJ1-1, with a weak D call TRBD1 (5 bases). Between the trimmed V and J ends, which lost 3 bases and 1 base, there was a span of 9 bases. The CDR3 is 14 amino acids. Germline V gives CDR1 LNHDA, CDR2 SQIVND (reference sequence). CDR3 coding DNA: TGTGCCAGTAGTATCCAGGGAGAGAACACTGAAGCTTTCTTT. Encoded protein: CASSIQGENTEAFF.

The chain has TRBV28 and TRBJ2-7; D may be TRBD1 (5 bases). Trimming took 4 bases from V and 5 from J, leaving 9 bases between them. CDR1 is MDHEN, CDR2 SYDVKM, per germline. The CDR3 is 12 amino acids. CDR3 amino acids: CASSSTGDEQYF. Here the CDR3 DNA reads TGTGCCAGCAGTTCTACAGGAGACGAGCAGTACTTC.

The CDR3 protein is CASSKGGVGQPQHF. The CDR3 DNA reads as TGTGCCAGCAGCAAAGGGGGCGTTGGTCAGCCCCAGCATTTT. J is TRBJ1-5 and V is TRBV7-9; 7 bases match TRBD1. V was pared by 5 bases and J by 6 bases, with 7 bases of the junction left unmatched. The CDR3 consists of 14 residues. The germline gives CDR1 SEHNR, CDR2 FQNEAQ (reference sequence).

The V gene is TRBV13, the J gene TRBJ1-2; 11 bases match TRBD1. Looked up from germline, CDR1 is PRHDT and CDR2 is FYEKMQ (reference sequence). The CDR3 has 14 amino acids. The junction had 7 bases not matched to a gene; V was cut back by 6 bases and J by 7 bases. The CDR3, as DNA: TGTGCCAGCAGAGCCGGGACAGGGGGAGGTGGCTACACCTTC. It translates to CASRAGTGGGGYTF. Using reference TRBV13 and TRBJ1-2 for the parts outside the CDR3, the full variable domain is AAGVIQSPRHLIKEKRETATLKCYPIPRHDTVYWYQQGPGQDPQFLISFYEKMQSDKGSIPDRFSAQQFSDYHSELNMSSLELGDSALYFCASRAGTGGGGYTFGSGTRLTVV.

CDR3 DNA: TGTGCCAGTAGCATAACAGGGATCCCTGAAGCTTTCTTT. Amino acids: CASSITGIPEAFF. The chain uses TRBV19 and TRBJ1-1; a possible D gene is TRBD1 (6 bases). Trimming stripped 6 bases from V and 6 bases from J, with 14 bases between. This CDR3 is 13 amino acids long. CDR1 and CDR2 (germline): LNHDA, SQIVND (reference sequence).

Worth noting for this clone: Other DNA sequences in this sample translate to the same CDR3. The CDR3 sequence: CASSLVGDEQYF. The CDR3 DNA reads as TGCGCCAGCAGCTTGGTAGGCGACGAGCAGTACTTC. V is TRBV5-1 and J is TRBJ2-7, with D unclear. Germline V gene sequence: CDR1 SGHRS, CDR2 YFSETQ. The V gene lost 0 bases and the J gene lost 5 bases, with 6 bases spanning the gap. The CDR3 is 12 residues long.

About this clone: Germline and junction disagree at one end, which may indicate a read error. The gene calls are TRBV5-8 and TRBJ2-3, with TRBD2 matching 11 bases. The CDR3 runs 18 residues. From germline, CDR1 is SGHTS and CDR2 YDEGEE. The CDR3 protein is CASSQDIAGGLLSDTQYF. CDR3 bases: TGCGCCAGCAGCCAAGATATAGCGGGGGGGCTTTTATCAGATACGCAGTATTTT.

In its sample, this clone was seen once. This chain joins TRBV4-2 and TRBJ2-3; D possibly corresponds to TRBD2 (6 bases). The CDR3 runs to 16 residues. Germline CDR1 LGHNA, CDR2 YNFKEQ. V was pared by 0 bases and J by 1 base, with 11 bases between. The CDR3 is CASSQDRGTGTDTQYF. DNA for the CDR3: TGTGCCAGCAGCCAAGATCGCGGGACCGGCACAGATACGCAGTATTTT.

The chain has TRBV28 and TRBJ1-2; a weak D match, TRBD1 (5 bases). There are 14 residues in the CDR3. Germline V CDR1 and CDR2: MDHEN, SYDVKM. V lost 6 bases and J 4 bases, leaving 15 bases between the germline ends. CDR3 DNA sequence: TGTGCCAGCAGCCCGCGGGGCGGAACCTATGGCTACACCTTC. Translating gives CASSPRGGTYGYTF.